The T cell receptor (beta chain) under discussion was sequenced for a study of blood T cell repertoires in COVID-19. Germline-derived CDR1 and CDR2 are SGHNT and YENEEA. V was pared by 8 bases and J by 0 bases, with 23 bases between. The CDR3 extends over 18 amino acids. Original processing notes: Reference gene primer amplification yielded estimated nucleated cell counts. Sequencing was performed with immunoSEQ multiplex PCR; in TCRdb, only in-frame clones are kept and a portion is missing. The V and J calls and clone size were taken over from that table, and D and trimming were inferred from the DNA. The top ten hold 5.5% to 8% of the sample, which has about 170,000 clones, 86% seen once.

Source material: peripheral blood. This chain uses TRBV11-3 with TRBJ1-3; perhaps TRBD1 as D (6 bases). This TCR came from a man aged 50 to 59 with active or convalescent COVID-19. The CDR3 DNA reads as TGTGCCAGCGGAGGGGGGGGGCCAAACCCATTCTCTGGAAACACCATATATTTT. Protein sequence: CASGGGGPNPFSGNTIYF.